This T cell receptor beta chain originates from a study of T cell responses to AZD1222 COVID-19 vaccine. Libraries were prepared by immunoSEQ multiplex PCR; TCRdb keeps only in-frame clonotypes and omits some of them. The sample has 150,000 or so clones; roughly 92% are singletons. The CDR3 sequence is 15 residues long. Germline loops: CDR1 MNHNS, CDR2 SASEGT. V was cut by 0 bases and J by 4 bases, with 13 bases left in between. The receptor's source is an adult who received the AZD1222 COVID-19 vaccine. The V gene is TRBV6-1, the J gene TRBJ2-7; no clear D gene. Sequenced material: peripheral blood, taken 28 days after the second AZD1222 dose. The chain's CDR3 is CASSEADKQSYEQYF. The CDR3 DNA is TGTGCCAGCAGTGAAGCGGATAAACAGTCATACGAGCAGTACTTC.